The 11 T cell receptor beta chains listed next were all sequenced from one sample in a study of blood T cell repertoires in COVID-19. Produced via immunoSEQ multiplex PCR; TCRdb's table is partial and in-frame only. The data hold about 55,000 clones, with 80% to 85% observed a single time. Sequencing was carried out using peripheral blood. These receptors were taken from a human donor in a cohort sampled during active or convalescent COVID-19.

This clone was seen a single time. The V call is TRBV7-2, the J call TRBJ1-5, with 10 bases matching TRBD1. Trimming at V came to 5 bases and at J to 5 bases, leaving 6 bases not matched to a gene. The CDR3 has 15 residues. Germline CDR1 reads SGHTA; CDR2 reads FQGNSA. The CDR3 DNA is TGTGCCAGCAGCATAGGACAGGGGGGCTATCAGCCCCAGCATTTT. It translates to CASSIGQGGYQPQHF.

J is TRBJ2-2 and V is TRBV5-6; a possible D gene is TRBD2 (5 bases). There are 14 residues in the CDR3. The germline V gene encodes CDR1 SGHDT and CDR2 YYEEEE. V was clipped by 4 bases and J by 7 bases, with 14 bases between them. CDR3 protein: CASSPDPRGGELFF. DNA for the CDR3: TGTGCCAGCAGCCCGGACCCCCGGGGCGGGGAGCTGTTTTTT.

CDR3 sequence reads: CASSLSGQGGARYGYTF. The CDR3 DNA reads TGTGCCAGTAGTTTGTCGGGACAGGGAGGGGCCCGCTATGGCTACACCTTC. The chain uses TRBV19 and TRBJ1-2; the match to TRBD1 covers 9 bases. Trimming cost V 5 bases and J 4 bases; bases outside gene matches: 14. The CDR3 is made up of 17 amino acids. CDR1 is LNHDA, CDR2 SQIVND, per germline (reference sequence).

The rearrangement links TRBV6-1 to TRBJ2-5; possibly TRBD1 for D (6 bases). Trimming took off 1 base at V and 4 bases at J, with 10 bases between the two ends. Per the germline V gene, CDR1 is MNHNS and CDR2 is SASEGT. This CDR3 has 14 residues. CDR3 sequence reads: CASSEGQARETQYF. CDR3 nucleotide sequence: TGTGCCAGCAGTGAAGGACAGGCCAGAGAGACCCAGTACTTC.

V usage is TRBV6-6 and J usage is TRBJ2-3, with D maybe TRBD2 (6 bases). Germline V gene lookup returns CDR1 MNHNY and CDR2 SVGAGI (reference sequence). The CDR3 sequence is 18 residues long. V was clipped by 5 bases and J by 2 bases, with 23 bases between them. The CDR3 DNA is TGTGCCAGCAGTCCCAGCCTCGTTTCGGGAGAGAACACAGATACGCAGTATTTT. Amino acids: CASSPSLVSGENTDTQYF.

V gene TRBV6-5 combines with J gene TRBJ1-5; TRBD1 matches 8 bases. The trim removed 4 bases at V and 6 bases at J, leaving 2 bases unmatched. CDR1 and CDR2 from the germline V gene are MNHEY and SVGAGI. There are 13 residues in the CDR3. Here the CDR3 DNA reads TGTGCCAGCAGTTCTCAGGGGGCTCAGCCCCAGCATTTT. Amino acid sequence: CASSSQGAQPQHF.

This clone has only a few counts. The chain recombines TRBV2 with TRBJ1-6, with unresolved D. Trimming took 11 bases from V and 7 from J, leaving 18 bases between them. The CDR3 is made up of 14 amino acids. Germline values: CDR1 SNHLY, CDR2 FYNNEI. DNA for the CDR3: TGTGCCTCCTCCCGACGGCGGGAAAATTCACCCCTCCACTTT. Its translation: CASSRRRENSPLHF.

The J gene is TRBJ2-1, the V gene TRBV4-2; 9 bases align to TRBD2. The CDR3 loop spans 16 amino acids. Germline V CDR1 and CDR2: LGHNA, YNFKEQ. Trimming took 0 bases from V and 4 from J; bases not matched to a gene: 4. CDR3: CASSQDGAGGYNEQFF. Here the CDR3 DNA reads TGTGCCAGCAGCCAAGATGGAGCGGGGGGATACAATGAGCAGTTCTTC.

The J gene is TRBJ2-7, the V gene TRBV13; 8 bases align to TRBD1. CDR3 length: 14 amino acids. The V segment lost 1 base and the J segment 6 bases; nucleotides outside the gene matches: 5. Germline CDR1 and CDR2: PRHDT and FYEKMQ (reference sequence). In nucleotides, the CDR3 is TGTGCCAGCAGCTTAGAAGGACAGGGAATCGAGCAGTACTTC. As protein: CASSLEGQGIEQYF.

V is TRBV5-1 and J is TRBJ1-2; D is possibly TRBD1 (5 bases). V was cut by 0 bases and J by 6 bases, with 12 bases left in between. This CDR3 spans 14 amino acids. Germline V CDR1 and CDR2: SGHRS, YFSETQ. CDR3: CASSLGPGPDGYTF. CDR3 DNA: TGCGCCAGCAGCTTGGGGCCAGGGCCTGATGGCTACACCTTC.

This clone was seen a handful of times. The rearrangement uses TRBV9 and TRBJ1-1; the match to TRBD1 covers 7 bases. CDR3 length: 15 amino acids. V trimming: 4 bases; J trimming: 0 bases; junction bases outside the gene matches: 6. Germline CDR1 SGDLS, CDR2 YYNGEE. CDR3 coding DNA: TGTGCCAGCAGCCCTCGACAGGGAATGAACACTGAAGCTTTCTTT. Residues: CASSPRQGMNTEAFF.